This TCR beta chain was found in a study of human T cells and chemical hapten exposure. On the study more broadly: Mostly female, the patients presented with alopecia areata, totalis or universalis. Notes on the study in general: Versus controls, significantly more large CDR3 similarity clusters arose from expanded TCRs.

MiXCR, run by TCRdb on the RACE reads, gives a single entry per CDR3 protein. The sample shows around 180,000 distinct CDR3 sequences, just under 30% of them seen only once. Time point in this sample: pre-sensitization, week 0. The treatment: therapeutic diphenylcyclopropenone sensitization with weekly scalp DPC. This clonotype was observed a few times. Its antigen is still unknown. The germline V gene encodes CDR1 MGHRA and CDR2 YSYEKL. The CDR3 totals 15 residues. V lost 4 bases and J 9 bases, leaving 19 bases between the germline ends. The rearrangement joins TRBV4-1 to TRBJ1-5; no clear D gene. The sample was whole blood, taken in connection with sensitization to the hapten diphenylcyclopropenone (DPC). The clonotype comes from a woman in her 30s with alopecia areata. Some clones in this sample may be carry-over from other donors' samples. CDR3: CASSPDEGMGRPQHF. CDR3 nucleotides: TGCGCCAGCAGCCCCGACGAAGGGATGGGTAGGCCCCAGCATTTT.